Presented here are 6 T cell receptor beta chains from one specimen sequenced in a study of cytomegalovirus exposure and HLA in healthy donors. Sequenced by immunoSEQ multiplex PCR; TCRdb stores in-frame clones only, minus some. The table records fewer than 250,000 clones, about 84% of them present only once. The sequencing input was PBMCs. The receptors were sampled from a woman in her late teens or twenties in good health and CMV-seronegative.

The V gene is TRBV9, the J gene TRBJ1-3; weak D call: TRBD1 (5 bases). This CDR3 region has 16 residues. From germline, CDR1 is SGDLS and CDR2 YYNGEE. Trimming left V 2 bases short and J 2 bases short, with 14 bases between. The CDR3: CASSVGQAPTGNTIYF. As DNA, the CDR3 is TGTGCCAGCAGCGTGGGGCAGGCCCCGACTGGAAACACCATATATTTT.

The rearrangement joins TRBV5-6 to TRBJ2-7, with D possibly TRBD2 on 6 matching bases. V lost 1 base and J 6 bases, leaving 17 bases between the germline ends. The CDR3 has 15 amino acids. The germline gives CDR1 SGHDT, CDR2 YYEEEE. The CDR3 region has the DNA TGTGCCAGCAGCTTGCGTCTAGCGTGGGCTTCCGAGCAGTACTTC. It translates to CASSLRLAWASEQYF.

V usage is TRBV9 and J usage is TRBJ2-1; 7 bases map to TRBD2. Germline trimming cut 4 bases from V and 8 bases from J; bases unmatched to any gene: 9. The CDR3 totals 14 residues. CDR1 and CDR2 (germline): SGDLS, YYNGEE. The CDR3 coding sequence is TGTGCCAGCAGCCCGGGACTAAGCCGTGATGAGCAGTTCTTC. Translating gives CASSPGLSRDEQFF.

This chain links TRBV27 with TRBJ1-5; 8 bases map to TRBD1. This CDR3 contains 18 residues. The germline V gene has CDR1 MNHEY and CDR2 SMNVEV (reference sequence). The V segment lost 0 bases and the J segment 9 bases; nucleotides outside the gene matches: 16. The CDR3 sequence is CASSLSMGQASFQGPQHF. For the CDR3, the DNA is TGTGCCAGCAGTTTATCGATGGGACAGGCATCTTTTCAAGGGCCCCAGCATTTT.

The V and J genes are TRBV25-1 and TRBJ1-1; D is uncertain. Trimming took off 7 bases at V and 4 bases at J, with 7 bases between the two ends. Germline lookup yields CDR1 MGHDK and CDR2 SYGVNS. This CDR3 region has 11 residues. CDR3 amino acids: CASTGVTEAFF. The CDR3 coding sequence is TGTGCCAGCACCGGGGTCACTGAAGCTTTCTTT.

This clone was seen a handful of times. The V and J genes are TRBV6-5 and TRBJ1-2; D not resolved. The CDR3 is made up of 11 amino acids. With 8 bases removed from V and 5 bases from J, the gap between germline ends came to 9 bases. CDR1 is MNHEY and CDR2 is SVGAGI in the germline V gene. For the CDR3, the DNA is TGTGCCAGCGGTGCGGGTTATGGCTACACCTTC. This sequence encodes CASGAGYGYTF.